The clone carrying this T cell receptor (beta chain) appeared once. Antigen: not known. The data were taken from a study of shared clonotypes between healthy human individuals. General study points: Depth was large, yet rarefaction showed that sorted-subset sequencing was incomplete. Approximately 5.3% was the fraction of naive CD4 clonotypes found shared across a handful of donors.

The CDR3 loop spans 17 amino acids. Germline loops: CDR1 SEHNR, CDR2 FQNEAQ (reference sequence). V was cut by 5 bases and J by 1 base, with 17 bases left in between. TCRdb's table, derived via immunoSEQ multiplex PCR, lists solely in-frame clones and lacks some. The repertoire includes 900,000 to 1,200,000 clones, 78% of them detected once, and 0.61% sits in the top ten. This clonotype was obtained from a man younger than 35 in good health. Some clones in this sample may be carry-over from other donors' samples. V usage is TRBV7-9 and J usage is TRBJ1-4; no firm D call. The sample consisted of memory CD4+ T cells from PBMCs. Subset defined: CD45RA-negative fraction. The CDR3 protein is CASSPNRVGVTNEKLFF. In DNA form, the CDR3 reads TGTGCCAGCAGCCCCAATCGGGTCGGGGTAACTAATGAAAAACTGTTTTTT. Full variable domain (rest looked up from reference TRBV7-9 and TRBJ1-4): DTGVSQNPRHKITKRGQNVTFRCDPISEHNRLYWYRQTLGQGPEFLTYFQNEAQLEKSRLLSDRFSAERPKGSFSTLEIQRTEQGDSAMYLCASSPNRVGVTNEKLFFGSGTQLSVL.